Below are 20 T cell receptor beta chains sequenced from a single sample in a study of spatial heterogeneity in lung cancer. Indicated time point: blood at routine non-recurrence follow-up after resection. TCRdb fed the 5' RACE reads into MiXCR, producing one record per CDR3 protein. The sample has over 45,000 distinct CDR3 sequences; 12% are singletons. This sample comprised PBMCs, obtained at follow-up. These receptors were obtained from a male donor with early-stage non-small cell lung cancer.

There are a few counts of this clonotype. The chain couples TRBV9 to TRBJ2-3; 12 bases are shared with TRBD2. V gave up 0 bases and J gave up 6 bases; unmatched junction bases: 11. Germline V gives CDR1 SGDLS, CDR2 YYNGEE. The CDR3 totals 18 residues. CDR3 in amino acids: CASSVVGATSGSYDTQYF. DNA of the CDR3: TGTGCCAGCAGCGTAGTTGGTGCGACTAGCGGGAGTTATGATACGCAGTATTTT.

V and J are TRBV23-1 and TRBJ2-5, with 7 positions matching TRBD2. TRBV23-1 is an open reading frame, and its role is uncertain. There are 13 residues in the CDR3. V lost 8 bases to trimming and J lost 3 bases; unmatched junction nucleotides: 6. The CDR3 sequence: CASFGGEKETQYF. The CDR3 coding sequence is TGCGCCAGCTTTGGGGGGGAGAAAGAGACCCAGTACTTC.

In its sample, this clonotype was seen many times. The rearrangement uses TRBV12-3 or TRBV12-4 and TRBJ1-5, with a weak D call TRBD1 (6 bases). The CDR3 has 14 amino acids. V lost 3 bases to trimming and J lost 4 bases, with 10 bases between them. This CDR3 reads CASSFRGLNQPQHF. The CDR3 DNA reads TGTGCCAGCAGTTTCCGGGGGCTGAATCAGCCCCAGCATTTT.

The chain links TRBV6-5 to TRBJ2-5; D not certain. The V end was cut by 6 bases, the J end by 7 bases, with 15 bases between. This CDR3 spans 13 amino acids. The germline V gene has CDR1 MNHEY and CDR2 SVGAGI. The CDR3 protein is CASRAGLRGTQYF. The CDR3 nucleotides are TGTGCCAGCAGAGCAGGCCTTCGCGGGACCCAGTACTTC.

This clonotype has at least ten counts. This CDR3 is CASSSTESNYGYTF. The DNA of the CDR3 is TGTGCCAGCAGTTCGACAGAGAGTAACTATGGCTACACCTTC. This sequence joins TRBV28 and TRBJ1-2; TRBD1 is a possible D gene (5 bases). The germline gives CDR1 MDHEN, CDR2 SYDVKM. The V and J ends lost 4 bases and 1 base respectively, with 10 bases between them. The CDR3 spans 14 residues.

J is TRBJ1-1 and V is TRBV5-4; 10 bases are shared with TRBD1. This CDR3 is built from 17 residues. The V gene's germline CDR1 is SGHNT and CDR2 YYREEE (reference sequence). The ends lost 4 bases at V and 0 bases at J; junction bases unmatched: 9. CDR3 region: CASSTQTGGTMNTEAFF. As DNA, the CDR3 is TGTGCCAGCAGCACTCAGACAGGGGGCACGATGAACACTGAAGCTTTCTTT.

Ten or more counts support this clonotype. This chain connects TRBV5-4 to TRBJ1-2, with a weak D call TRBD1 (6 bases). CDR1 and CDR2 (germline): SGHNT, YYREEE (reference sequence). This CDR3 is built from 11 residues. V lost 9 bases, J lost 5 bases, and 11 bases lay in between. For the CDR3, the DNA is TGTGCCACCGCTCAGGGGTATGGCTACACCTTC. It is translated as CATAQGYGYTF.

This clonotype showed up just a few times. The chain carries TRBV19 and TRBJ2-3; D perhaps matches TRBD1 (5 bases). Trimming took 3 bases from V and 2 from J, leaving 12 bases between them. Germline values: CDR1 LNHDA, CDR2 SQIVND (reference sequence). The CDR3 runs 15 residues. CDR3 DNA sequence: TGTGCCAGTAGTATTGGGCAGGGAATCACAGATACGCAGTATTTT. Translation gives CASSIGQGITDTQYF.

The J gene is TRBJ1-1, the V gene TRBV7-9; the D gene is possibly TRBD1 (6 bases). CDR3 length: 13 residues. The germline gives CDR1 SEHNR, CDR2 FQNEAQ (reference sequence). V was pared by 3 bases and J by 6 bases, with 11 bases between. The CDR3 loop reads CASSFSGAAEAFF. Written as DNA, the CDR3 is TGTGCCAGCAGCTTTTCGGGGGCCGCTGAAGCTTTCTTT.

The genes are TRBV25-1 and TRBJ1-1; no firm D call. The V end lost 0 bases, the J end lost 9 bases, and 14 bases lay between the germline ends. The CDR3 sequence is 14 residues long. Germline CDR1 reads MGHDK; CDR2 reads SYGVNS. CDR3 protein: CASSEYDTPTKAFF. For the CDR3, the DNA is TGTGCCAGCAGTGAATACGACACCCCGACCAAAGCTTTCTTT.

This clonotype was observed a few times. The chain couples TRBV9 to TRBJ1-3, with TRBD1 as a possible D gene (6 bases). CDR3 length equals 16 residues. Germline-derived CDR1 and CDR2 are SGDLS and YYNGEE. V gave up 0 bases and J gave up 0 bases, with 10 bases separating them. CDR3 amino acids: CASSVEWTVSGNTIYF. The CDR3 coding sequence is TGTGCCAGCAGCGTAGAATGGACAGTCTCTGGAAACACCATATATTTT.

This clonotype was seen at least ten times. The rearrangement joins TRBV7-2 to TRBJ1-1; 7 bases match TRBD1. CDR3 length: 14 residues. Germline V lookup: CDR1 SGHTA, CDR2 FQGNSA. V trimming: 6 bases; J trimming: 9 bases; junction bases outside the gene matches: 13. The CDR3 sequence is CASRVGRQGRKAFF. The CDR3 DNA sequence: TGTGCCAGCAGGGTAGGGAGACAGGGTCGAAAAGCTTTCTTT.

This clonotype was recorded many times. The gene calls are TRBV29-1 and TRBJ1-1; no reliable D call. V was cut by 3 bases and J by 0 bases, with 8 bases left in between. The CDR3 loop spans 13 amino acids. Germline lookup yields CDR1 SQVTM and CDR2 ANQGSEA. The CDR3: CSVDRAMNTEAFF. For the CDR3, the DNA is TGCAGCGTTGATAGAGCGATGAACACTGAAGCTTTCTTT.

This chain links TRBV10-3 with TRBJ1-5; 8 bases match TRBD1. The V segment lost 6 bases and the J segment 3 bases; nucleotides outside the gene matches: 7. CDR1 and CDR2 from the germline V gene are ENHRY and SYGVKD. The CDR3 is 15 amino acids. CDR3 coding DNA: TGTGCCATCAGCCCCGGGACAGGTGTCAATCAGCCCCAGCATTTT. It specifies CAISPGTGVNQPQHF.

The chain couples TRBV9 to TRBJ2-3; no clear D. CDR3 length: 12 amino acids. In germline, CDR1 is SGDLS, CDR2 YYNGEE. Trimming pared 4 bases from V and 4 bases from J, leaving 7 bases between. CDR3 DNA: TGTGCCAGCAGCCCCTCATCAGATACGCAGTATTTT. Translated, it gives CASSPSSDTQYF.

This clonotype was recorded many times. The V and J genes are TRBV7-6 and TRBJ2-3, with D possibly TRBD2 on 7 matching bases. This CDR3 comprises 16 residues. The germline gives CDR1 SGHVS, CDR2 FNYEAQ. Trimming pared 5 bases from V and 1 base from J, leaving 16 bases between. In DNA, the CDR3 is TGTGCCAGCAGCCGCACGGGGGGCCGGGGCACAGATACGCAGTATTTT. Translating gives CASSRTGGRGTDTQYF.

This clonotype appeared a few times. The rearrangement joins TRBV5-8 to TRBJ2-3; 7 bases are a match to TRBD1. Germline CDR1 and CDR2: SGHTS and YDEGEE. Germline trimming cut 0 bases from V and 0 bases from J; bases unmatched to any gene: 16. The CDR3 consists of 20 residues. The CDR3 DNA follows: TGTGCCAGCAGCTTGGATCTGGGGGCTGGGACAGCGTCTAGCACAGATACGCAGTATTTT. Translating it yields CASSLDLGAGTASSTDTQYF.

This clonotype was recorded at least ten times. The V gene is TRBV18, the J gene TRBJ2-7; no clear D. CDR3 length equals 14 residues. Germline V gives CDR1 KGHSH, CDR2 LQKENI. The V and J ends lost 6 bases and 0 bases respectively, with 12 bases between them. The CDR3 DNA is TGTGCCAGCTCCCAGAGGAGTCCCTCCTACGAGCAGTACTTC. This translates into CASSQRSPSYEQYF.

This clonotype was seen ten or more times. V and J are TRBV7-9 and TRBJ2-7, with 14 bases matching TRBD2. The CDR3 is 16 amino acids. Germline loops: CDR1 SEHNR, CDR2 FQNEAQ (reference sequence). J gave up 2 bases and V 5 bases, and 5 bases lay outside the gene matches. The CDR3: CASSPGLAGAPYEQYF. CDR3 nucleotides: TGTGCCAGCAGCCCGGGACTAGCGGGAGCTCCCTACGAGCAGTACTTC.

This clonotype was counted ten times or more. The chain carries TRBV7-2 and TRBJ2-5, with TRBD2 as a possible D gene (6 bases). CDR1 and CDR2 (germline): SGHTA, FQGNSA. The germline V and J ends were trimmed by 5 bases and 5 bases, with 12 bases remaining between them. The CDR3 is made up of 13 amino acids. The DNA of the CDR3 is TGTGCCAGCAGCCCCCCGGGGGTGGAGACCCAGTACTTC. The encoded protein is CASSPPGVETQYF.